This T cell receptor beta chain was captured by sequencing in a study of neurological immune-mediated disorders. Synthesis of cDNA was accomplished via 5'RACE employing 10-nucleotide random UMIs. MiXCR was run by TCRdb on the 5' RACE reads, yielding one entry per CDR3 protein. The sample has 95,000 to 150,000 distinct CDR3 sequences; about 3.2% are singletons. This clonotype was found many times. Germline-derived CDR1 and CDR2 are SEHNR and FQNEAQ (reference sequence). The CDR3 covers 13 residues. V shed 3 bases and J shed 5 bases, with 10 bases lying between them. The rearrangement links TRBV7-9 to TRBJ2-5, with D maybe TRBD1 (5 bases). Sequences were obtained from PBMCs. This receptor was identified in a woman aged 30 to 39 with multiple sclerosis. The CDR3: CASSLAGYETQYF. The CDR3 coding sequence is TGTGCCAGCAGCTTGGCAGGGTATGAGACCCAGTACTTC. The whole variable domain, filled in from reference TRBV7-9 and TRBJ2-5, reads DTGVSQNPRHKITKRGQNVTFRCDPISEHNRLYWYRQTLGQGPEFLTYFQNEAQLEKSRLLSDRFSAERPKGSFSTLEIQRTEQGDSAMYLCASSLAGYETQYFGPGTRLLVL.